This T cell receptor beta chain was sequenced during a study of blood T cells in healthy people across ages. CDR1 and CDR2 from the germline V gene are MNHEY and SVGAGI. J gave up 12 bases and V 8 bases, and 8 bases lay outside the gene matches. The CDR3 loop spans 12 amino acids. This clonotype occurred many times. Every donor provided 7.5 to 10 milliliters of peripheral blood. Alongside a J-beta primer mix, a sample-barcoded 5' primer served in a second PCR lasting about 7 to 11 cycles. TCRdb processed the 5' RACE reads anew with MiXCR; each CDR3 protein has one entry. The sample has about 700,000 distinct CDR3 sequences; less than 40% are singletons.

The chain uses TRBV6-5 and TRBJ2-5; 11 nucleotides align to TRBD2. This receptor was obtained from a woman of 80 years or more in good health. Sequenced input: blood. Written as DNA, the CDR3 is TGTGCCAGCCGGGAACTAGCGGGGGAAGAGTACTTC. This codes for CASRELAGEEYF.